These T cell receptor beta chains were read from a single sample in a study of shared clonotypes between healthy human individuals. Measured with immunoSEQ multiplex PCR; TCRdb has only the in-frame clones, and not every one. In the table there are around 1,900,000 clones, roughly 93% of which are singletons. Source material: naive CD8+ T cells from PBMCs. The receptor set was obtained from a man aged 18 to 29 in good health. Some clones in this sample may be carry-over from other donors' samples. CDR3s include the opening cysteine and the closing phenylalanine or tryptophan. The order of the fields is V gene, D gene, clone size, J gene, CDR3 protein. The D gene is left open where the match is weak. The listing skips clone size in some rows; elsewhere it reads once, few, many or a size class.

TRBV27	TRBD1	NA	TRBJ1-2	CASSSGTGGVPYGYTF
TRBV28	TRBD2	NA	TRBJ2-7	CASSSKRGGIHEQYF
TRBV7-2	TRBD1	NA	TRBJ2-3	CASSLGLWGQGGTDTQYF
TRBV2	NA	NA	TRBJ2-3	CAVHQGRSTDTQYF
TRBV7-9	NA	NA	TRBJ1-2	CASSLPGRPPLNYGYTF
TRBV28	NA	NA	TRBJ1-3	CASSFQVGPNTIYF
TRBV9	TRBD2	NA	TRBJ2-1	CASSGASGREYNEQFF
TRBV18	TRBD2	NA	TRBJ2-2	CASSPPASGSANTGELFF
TRBV6-6	NA	once	TRBJ1-4	CASSQWPRGEKLFF
TRBV6-5	NA	NA	TRBJ1-2	CASSYSGRENYGYTF
TRBV5-1	NA	once	TRBJ2-5	CASSAPARGWQETQYF
TRBV5-6	NA	NA	TRBJ1-1	CASSFGGIRLEAFF
TRBV15	NA	NA	TRBJ1-5	CATSRVGGSQPQHF
TRBV2	NA	NA	TRBJ2-7	CASSELGGTFKSYEQYF
TRBV5-1	NA	NA	TRBJ2-5	CASRIGGETQYF
TRBV6-1	NA	NA	TRBJ2-1	CASSETGALVAYNEQFF
TRBV9	NA	NA	TRBJ2-5	CASSVDWTRKETQYF
TRBV28	TRBD1	NA	TRBJ1-5	CASKISDRGLGNQPQHF
TRBV9	NA	NA	TRBJ1-2	CASSVGGTNYGYTF
TRBV19	TRBD2	NA	TRBJ2-7	CASSELAGPYEQYF
TRBV2	TRBD1	NA	TRBJ2-3	CASSEAGDRGPDTQYF
TRBV6-1	NA	NA	TRBJ1-2	CASSFRWGDYGYTF
TRBV2	NA	NA	TRBJ2-2	CASTREASNTGELFF
TRBV7-3	TRBD1	NA	TRBJ2-2	CASSTTGGGSGELFF
TRBV7-2	NA	NA	TRBJ2-2	CASSLYQLAGELFF
TRBV18	NA	once	TRBJ1-5	CASTLGNSNQPQHF
TRBV4-3	TRBD1	NA	TRBJ1-5	CASSQGQGRDQPQHF
TRBV7-6	TRBD2	NA	TRBJ2-7	CASSLIGVRGGNEQYF
TRBV9	TRBD1	NA	TRBJ2-2	CASSLRTGGAGELFF
TRBV6-1	TRBD1	few	TRBJ1-5	CASSGDRVSNQPQHF
TRBV7-9	NA	once	TRBJ2-2	CASSPVVAANTGELFF
TRBV7-9	TRBD2	NA	TRBJ2-1	CASSLSGERTYNEQFF